The 17 T cell receptor beta chains presented below share a single source sample, sequenced in a study of blood T cell repertoires in COVID-19. The assay was immunoSEQ multiplex PCR, and TCRdb's table has in-frame clones only and misses some. The sample carries around 54,000 clones, 80% to 95% recorded once. Sequences were obtained from peripheral blood. Receptors were obtained from a human donor in a cohort sampled during active COVID-19.

The rearrangement uses TRBV19 and TRBJ2-7; D gene uncertain. V shed 0 bases and J shed 0 bases, with 9 bases lying between them. This CDR3 has 15 amino acids. The V gene's germline CDR1 is LNHDA and CDR2 SQIVND (reference sequence). The CDR3, as DNA: TGTGCCAGTAGTATAGATTTCGGTCGCTCCTACGAGCAGTACTTC. Its protein product is CASSIDFGRSYEQYF.

The chain is built from TRBV28 and TRBJ1-4; D gene uncertain. Trimming shortened V by 4 bases and J by 5 bases, and 2 bases separated the two germline ends. The CDR3 runs 11 residues. Per the germline V gene, CDR1 is MDHEN and CDR2 is SYDVKM. This chain's CDR3 is CASSSNEKLFF. CDR3 nucleotides: TGTGCCAGCAGTTCAAATGAAAAACTGTTTTTT.

The chain combines TRBV30 with TRBJ2-5; TRBD1 matches at 7 bases. V was clipped by 5 bases and J by 5 bases; unmatched bases: 11. CDR3 length: 14 residues. Germline CDR1 and CDR2: GTSNPN and SVGIG (reference sequence). In DNA form, the CDR3 reads TGTGCCTGGTCCCGGGACAGCCGGTGGGAGACCCAGTACTTC. Protein product: CAWSRDSRWETQYF.

The chain links TRBV6-2 or TRBV6-3 to TRBJ2-7; possible D gene TRBD1, 6 bases. Deletions cut 5 bases from V and 1 base from J, with 18 bases between. CDR1 and CDR2 (germline): MNHEY, SVGEGT. This CDR3 spans 16 amino acids. The CDR3 DNA follows: TGTGCCAGCAGTCTACCCCTGGACAGAGTGTCCTACGAGCAGTACTTC. Translating gives CASSLPLDRVSYEQYF.

This clone was detected a few times. The chain recombines TRBV27 with TRBJ1-3; tentative D call: TRBD1 (5 bases). Germline lookup yields CDR1 MNHEY and CDR2 SMNVEV (reference sequence). Trimming pared 0 bases from V and 0 bases from J, leaving 6 bases between. This CDR3 has 15 residues. For the CDR3, the DNA is TGTGCCAGCAGTTTATCAGACAGCTCTGGAAACACCATATATTTT. Translated, it gives CASSLSDSSGNTIYF.

The J gene is TRBJ2-7, the V gene TRBV18; TRBD2 matches at 8 bases. The CDR3 runs to 14 residues. Per germline, CDR1 KGHSH and CDR2 LQKENI. Trimming at V came to 2 bases and at J to 5 bases, leaving 5 bases not matched to a gene. The CDR3 region is CASSPIAGLNEQYF. Here the CDR3 DNA reads TGTGCCAGCTCACCAATAGCGGGACTAAACGAGCAGTACTTC.

The chain employs TRBV5-4 and TRBJ1-4; D unresolved. This CDR3 spans 14 amino acids. In germline, CDR1 is SGHNT, CDR2 YYREEE (reference sequence). The V and J ends lost 4 bases and 6 bases respectively, with 13 bases between them. The CDR3: CASSTGGRDEKLFF. The CDR3 DNA reads TGTGCCAGCAGCACGGGAGGTCGGGATGAAAAACTGTTTTTT.

The V call is TRBV6-5, the J call TRBJ2-3, with a possible D match to TRBD2 (6 bases). The CDR3 consists of 15 residues. The germline CDR1 and CDR2 sequences are MNHEY and SVGAGI. Trimming stripped 4 bases from V and 0 bases from J, with 11 bases between. This CDR3 reads CASSSTRTSTDTQYF. The DNA for the CDR3 is TGTGCCAGCAGTTCGACTAGAACTAGCACAGATACGCAGTATTTT.

The CDR3 protein is CASSVGASVSTDTQYF. Here the CDR3 DNA reads TGTGCCAGCAGCGTAGGAGCTAGCGTCAGCACAGATACGCAGTATTTT. The chain recombines TRBV9 with TRBJ2-3, with D perhaps matching TRBD2 (6 bases). This CDR3 contains 16 residues. V was pared by 0 bases and J by 0 bases, with 11 bases between. Germline V gene data show CDR1 as SGDLS and CDR2 as YYNGEE.

This sequence joins TRBV23-1 and TRBJ2-1; 8 bases align to TRBD1. TRBV23-1 is given ORF status, its function remaining uncertain. The CDR3 extends over 15 amino acids. V gave up 0 bases and J gave up 4 bases; unmatched junction bases: 2. The CDR3 loop reads CASSQSQGGYNEQFF. For the CDR3, the DNA is TGCGCCAGCAGTCAATCACAGGGGGGTTACAATGAGCAGTTCTTC.

The rearrangement joins TRBV18 to TRBJ2-7; 8 bases line up with TRBD2. The CDR3 extends over 15 amino acids. Germline values: CDR1 KGHSH, CDR2 LQKENI. Trimming cost V 3 bases and J 4 bases; bases outside gene matches: 8. The CDR3: CASSPGSGIIYEQYF. CDR3 coding DNA: TGTGCCAGCTCACCGGGTAGCGGGATTATATACGAGCAGTACTTC.

The V and J genes are TRBV5-1 and TRBJ2-5; TRBD1 matches at 7 bases. V lost 4 bases to trimming and J lost 5 bases; unmatched junction nucleotides: 8. This CDR3 has 14 residues. Per the germline V gene, CDR1 is SGHRS and CDR2 is YFSETQ. This CDR3 is CASSVNRGGETQYF. CDR3 sequence (DNA): TGCGCCAGCAGCGTGAACAGGGGTGGGGAGACCCAGTACTTC.

The V call is TRBV18, the J call TRBJ1-3; D is uncertain. Germline loops: CDR1 KGHSH, CDR2 LQKENI. Trimming removed 1 base at V and 2 bases at J, with 15 bases between. CDR3 size: 17 residues. CDR3 protein: CASSPLSRGITGNTIYF. The CDR3, as DNA: TGTGCCAGCTCACCACTCTCTCGGGGAATAACTGGAAACACCATATATTTT.

This clone was recorded once. V gene TRBV3-1 (or the pseudogene TRBV3-2) combines with J gene TRBJ2-1, with TRBD2 matching over 9 bases. Germline CDR1 LGHDT, CDR2 YNNKEL (reference sequence). There are 17 residues in the CDR3. Trimming at V came to 0 bases and at J to 2 bases, leaving 5 bases not matched to a gene. CDR3 loop: CASSQELLAGPYNEQFF. The CDR3 DNA follows: TGTGCCAGCAGCCAAGAGCTGCTAGCGGGACCCTACAATGAGCAGTTCTTC.

A single count supports this clone. The V gene is TRBV28, the J gene TRBJ2-7; 10 bases fit TRBD2. The germline CDR1 and CDR2 sequences are MDHEN and SYDVKM. The ends lost 0 bases at V and 5 bases at J; junction bases unmatched: 7. This CDR3 comprises 16 residues. The CDR3 loop is CASSLWLAGALDEQYF. CDR3 in DNA: TGTGCCAGCAGTTTATGGCTAGCGGGAGCGTTAGACGAGCAGTACTTC. The whole variable domain, remainder taken from reference TRBV28 and TRBJ2-7, is DVKVTQSSRYLVKRTGEKVFLECVQDMDHENMFWYRQDPGLGLRLIYFSYDVKMKEKGDIPEGYSVSREKKERFSLILESASTNQTSMYLCASSLWLAGALDEQYFGPGTRLTVT.

V and J are TRBV28 and TRBJ1-1; possibly TRBD1 for D (5 bases). CDR1 and CDR2 (germline): MDHEN, SYDVKM. Deletions cut 6 bases from V and 0 bases from J, with 17 bases between. The CDR3 totals 16 residues. This CDR3 is CASSWAQGVLNTEAFF. CDR3 DNA sequence: TGTGCCAGCAGCTGGGCCCAAGGGGTCTTGAACACTGAAGCTTTCTTT. Complete variable domain (other parts from reference TRBV28 and TRBJ1-1): DVKVTQSSRYLVKRTGEKVFLECVQDMDHENMFWYRQDPGLGLRLIYFSYDVKMKEKGDIPEGYSVSREKKERFSLILESASTNQTSMYLCASSWAQGVLNTEAFFGQGTRLTVV.

J is TRBJ2-7 and V is TRBV6-5; 7 bases match TRBD2. This CDR3 comprises 15 residues. The germline V gene has CDR1 MNHEY and CDR2 SVGAGI. V shed 0 bases and J 2 bases; nucleotides not matched to a gene: 4. Written as DNA, the CDR3 is TGTGCCAGCAGTTACTCGGGAGGGTTGGCCTACGAGCAGTACTTC. The encoded protein is CASSYSGGLAYEQYF.